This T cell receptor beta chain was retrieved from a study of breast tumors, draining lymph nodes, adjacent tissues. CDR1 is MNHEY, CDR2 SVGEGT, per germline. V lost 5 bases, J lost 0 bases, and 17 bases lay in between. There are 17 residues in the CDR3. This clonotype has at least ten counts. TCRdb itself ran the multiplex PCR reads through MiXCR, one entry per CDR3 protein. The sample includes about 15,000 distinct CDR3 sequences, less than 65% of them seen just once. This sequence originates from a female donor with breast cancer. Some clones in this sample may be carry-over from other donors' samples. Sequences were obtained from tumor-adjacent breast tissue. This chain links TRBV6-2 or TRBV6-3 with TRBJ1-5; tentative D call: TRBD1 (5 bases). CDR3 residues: CASSPFTGQYSNQPQHF. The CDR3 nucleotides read TGTGCCAGCAGTCCCTTCACAGGCCAATATAGCAATCAGCCCCAGCATTTT.